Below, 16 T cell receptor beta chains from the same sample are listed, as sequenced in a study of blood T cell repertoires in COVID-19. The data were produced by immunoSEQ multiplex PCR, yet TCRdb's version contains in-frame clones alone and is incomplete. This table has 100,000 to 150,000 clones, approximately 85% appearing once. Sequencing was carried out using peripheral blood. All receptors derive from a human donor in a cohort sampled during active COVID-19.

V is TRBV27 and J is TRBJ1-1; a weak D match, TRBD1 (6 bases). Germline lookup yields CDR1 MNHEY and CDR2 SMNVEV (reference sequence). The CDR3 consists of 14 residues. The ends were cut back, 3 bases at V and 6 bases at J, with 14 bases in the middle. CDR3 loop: CASSFTGSKSEAFF. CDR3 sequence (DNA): TGTGCCAGCAGTTTCACAGGGTCAAAGTCTGAAGCTTTCTTT.

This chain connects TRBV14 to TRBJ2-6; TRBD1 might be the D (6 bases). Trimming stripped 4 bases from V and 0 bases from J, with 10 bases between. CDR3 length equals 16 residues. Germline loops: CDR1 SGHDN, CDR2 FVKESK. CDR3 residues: CASSPGHLSGANVLTF. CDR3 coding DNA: TGTGCCAGCAGCCCGGGACATCTCTCTGGGGCCAACGTCCTGACTTTC.

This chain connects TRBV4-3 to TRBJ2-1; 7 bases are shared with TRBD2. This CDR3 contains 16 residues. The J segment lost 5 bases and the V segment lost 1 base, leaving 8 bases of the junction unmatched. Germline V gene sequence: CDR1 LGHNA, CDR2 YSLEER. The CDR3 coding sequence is TGCGCCAGCAGCCAAGGGGCAGCGGGATTAAACAATGAGCAGTTCTTC. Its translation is CASSQGAAGLNNEQFF.

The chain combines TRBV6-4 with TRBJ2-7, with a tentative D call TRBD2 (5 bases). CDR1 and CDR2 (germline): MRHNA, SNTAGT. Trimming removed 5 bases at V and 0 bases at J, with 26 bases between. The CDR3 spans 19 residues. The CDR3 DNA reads TGTGCCAGCAGTAAGGAGGCCCAGCGCCCAGACTCTTTCTCCTACGAGCAGTACTTC. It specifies CASSKEAQRPDSFSYEQYF.

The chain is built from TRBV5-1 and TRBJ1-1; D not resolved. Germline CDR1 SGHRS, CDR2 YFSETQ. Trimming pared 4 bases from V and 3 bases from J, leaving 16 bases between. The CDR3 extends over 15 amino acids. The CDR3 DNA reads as TGCGCCAGCAGCCGAGTTGGAGGGAGGGACACTGAAGCTTTCTTT. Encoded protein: CASSRVGGRDTEAFF.

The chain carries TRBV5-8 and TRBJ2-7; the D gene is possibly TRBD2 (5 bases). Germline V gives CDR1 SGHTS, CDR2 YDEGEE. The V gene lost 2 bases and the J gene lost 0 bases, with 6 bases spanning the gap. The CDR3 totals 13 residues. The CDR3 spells CASSFGSSYEQYF. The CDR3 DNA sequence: TGTGCCAGCAGCTTTGGGAGCTCCTACGAGCAGTACTTC. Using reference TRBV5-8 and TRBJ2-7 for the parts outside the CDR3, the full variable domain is EAGVTQSPTHLIKTRGQQATLRCSPISGHTSVYWYQQALGLGLQFLLWYDEGEERNRGNFPPRFSGRQFPNYSSELNVNALELEDSALYLCASSFGSSYEQYFGPGTRLTVT.

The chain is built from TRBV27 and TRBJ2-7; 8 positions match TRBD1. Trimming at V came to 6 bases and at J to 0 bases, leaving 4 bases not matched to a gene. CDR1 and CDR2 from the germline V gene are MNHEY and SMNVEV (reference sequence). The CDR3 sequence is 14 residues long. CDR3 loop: CASRPGQASYEQYF. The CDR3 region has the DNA TGTGCCAGCAGGCCGGGACAGGCCTCCTACGAGCAGTACTTC.

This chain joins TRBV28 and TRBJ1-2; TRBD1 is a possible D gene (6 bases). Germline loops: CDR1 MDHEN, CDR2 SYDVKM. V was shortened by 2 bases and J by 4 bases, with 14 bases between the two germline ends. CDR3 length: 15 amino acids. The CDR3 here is CASSLGGADFYGYTF. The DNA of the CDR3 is TGTGCCAGCAGTTTAGGGGGGGCGGATTTCTATGGCTACACCTTC.

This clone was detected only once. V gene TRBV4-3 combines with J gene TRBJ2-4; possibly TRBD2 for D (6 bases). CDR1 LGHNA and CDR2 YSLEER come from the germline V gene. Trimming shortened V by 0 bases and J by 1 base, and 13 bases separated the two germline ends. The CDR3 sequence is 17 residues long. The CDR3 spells CASSQEVTGVAKNIQYF. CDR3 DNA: TGCGCCAGCAGCCAAGAAGTGACGGGGGTGGCCAAAAACATTCAGTACTTC.

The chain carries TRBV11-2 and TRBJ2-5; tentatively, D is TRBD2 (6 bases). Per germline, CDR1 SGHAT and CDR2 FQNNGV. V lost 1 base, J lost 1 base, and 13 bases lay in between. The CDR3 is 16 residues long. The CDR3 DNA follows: TGTGCCAGCAGCTTAGGCGGGCGGGGCTTCCAAGAGACCCAGTACTTC. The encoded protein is CASSLGGRGFQETQYF. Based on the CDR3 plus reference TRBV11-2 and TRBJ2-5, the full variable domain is EAGVAQSPRYKIIEKRQSVAFWCNPISGHATLYWYQQILGQGPKLLIQFQNNGVVDDSQLPKDRFSAERLKGVDSTLKIQPAKLEDSAVYLCASSLGGRGFQETQYFGPGTRLLVL.

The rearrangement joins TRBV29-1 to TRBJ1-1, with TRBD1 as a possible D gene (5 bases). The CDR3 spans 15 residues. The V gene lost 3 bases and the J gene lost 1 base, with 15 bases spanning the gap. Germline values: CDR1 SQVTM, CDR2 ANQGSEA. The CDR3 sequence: CSVDFSGGANTEAFF. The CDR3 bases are TGCAGCGTTGATTTCTCGGGGGGAGCGAACACTGAAGCTTTCTTT.

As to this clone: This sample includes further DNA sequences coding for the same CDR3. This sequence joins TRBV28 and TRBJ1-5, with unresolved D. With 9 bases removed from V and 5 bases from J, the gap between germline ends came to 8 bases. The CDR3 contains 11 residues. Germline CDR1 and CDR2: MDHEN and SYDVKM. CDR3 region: CASGDYQPQHF. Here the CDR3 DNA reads TGTGCCAGTGGAGACTATCAGCCCCAGCATTTT.

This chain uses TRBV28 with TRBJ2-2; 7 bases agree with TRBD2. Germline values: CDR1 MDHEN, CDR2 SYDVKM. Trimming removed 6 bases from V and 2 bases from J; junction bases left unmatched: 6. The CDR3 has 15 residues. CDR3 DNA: TGTGCCAGCAGACCTAGCGGAGCTAACACCGGGGAGCTGTTTTTT. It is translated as CASRPSGANTGELFF.

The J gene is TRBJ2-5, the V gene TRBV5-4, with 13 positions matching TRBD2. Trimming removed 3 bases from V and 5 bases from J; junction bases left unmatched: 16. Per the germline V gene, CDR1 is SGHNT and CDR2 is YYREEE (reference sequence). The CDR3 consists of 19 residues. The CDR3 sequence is CASSSLGTSGIGRGETQYF. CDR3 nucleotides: TGTGCCAGCAGCTCGCTGGGGACTAGCGGGATCGGACGAGGGGAGACCCAGTACTTC.

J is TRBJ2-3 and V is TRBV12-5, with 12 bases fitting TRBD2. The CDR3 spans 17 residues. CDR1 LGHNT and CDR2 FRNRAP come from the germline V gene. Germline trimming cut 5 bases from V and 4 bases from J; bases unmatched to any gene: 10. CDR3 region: CASGTNPGTSGSDTQYF. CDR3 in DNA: TGTGCTAGTGGTACCAATCCCGGGACTAGCGGGTCAGATACGCAGTATTTT.

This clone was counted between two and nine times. The CDR3 bases are TGTGCCAGCAGCTTGAGTCGGGACAATGAGCAGTTCTTC. It codes for CASSLSRDNEQFF. The rearrangement joins TRBV7-3 to TRBJ2-1; no definite D call. Germline CDR1 and CDR2: SGHTA and FQGTGA. The CDR3 totals 13 residues. Trimming left V 3 bases short and J 5 bases short, with 8 bases between. The variable domain in full, with the rest retrieved from reference TRBV7-3 and TRBJ2-1, is GAGVSQTPSNKVTEKGKYVELRCDPISGHTALYWYRQSLGQGPEFLIYFQGTGAADDSGLPNDRFFAVRPEGSVSTLKIQRTERGDSAVYLCASSLSRDNEQFFGPGTRLTVL.